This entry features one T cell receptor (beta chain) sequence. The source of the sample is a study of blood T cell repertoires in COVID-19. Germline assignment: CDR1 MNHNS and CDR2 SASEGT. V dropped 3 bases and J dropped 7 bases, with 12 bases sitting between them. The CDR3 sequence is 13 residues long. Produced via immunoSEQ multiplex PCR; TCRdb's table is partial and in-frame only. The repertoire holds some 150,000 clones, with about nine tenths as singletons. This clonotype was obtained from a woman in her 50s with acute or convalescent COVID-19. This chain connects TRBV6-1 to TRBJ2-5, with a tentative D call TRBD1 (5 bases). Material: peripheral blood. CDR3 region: CASSDRNQGTQYF. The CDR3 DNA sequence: TGTGCCAGCAGTGACCGTAACCAGGGGACCCAGTACTTC.